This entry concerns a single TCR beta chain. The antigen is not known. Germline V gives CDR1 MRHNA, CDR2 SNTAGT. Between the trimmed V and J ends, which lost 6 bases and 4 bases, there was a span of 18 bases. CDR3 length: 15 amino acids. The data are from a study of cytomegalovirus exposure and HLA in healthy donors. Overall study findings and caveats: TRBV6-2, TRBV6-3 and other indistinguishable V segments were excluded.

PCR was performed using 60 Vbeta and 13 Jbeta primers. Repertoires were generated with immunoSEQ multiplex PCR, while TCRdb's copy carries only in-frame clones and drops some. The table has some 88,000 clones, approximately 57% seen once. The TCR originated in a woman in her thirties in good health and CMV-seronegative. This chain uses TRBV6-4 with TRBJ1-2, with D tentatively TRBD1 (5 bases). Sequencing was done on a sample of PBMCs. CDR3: CASRVGEDTGYGYTF. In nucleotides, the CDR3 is TGTGCCAGCAGGGTAGGGGAGGATACTGGCTATGGCTACACCTTC.